In its sample, the clone carrying this TCR beta chain was seen many times. No antigen is known for it. Distinct nucleotide sequences in the sample also encode this CDR3. The entry originates in a study of metastatic and nonmetastatic thyroid tumors. General study points: Significantly higher TCR beta diversity was reportedly seen in malignant thyroid tumors than benign nodules, in blood and tumor.

MiXCR was used by TCRdb to re-call the PCR reads. The sample lists about 30,000 clones, around 25% occurring once. V shed 3 bases, J shed 0 bases, and the junction held 5 bases outside the gene matches. CDR1 and CDR2 (germline): SGHRS, YFSETQ. The CDR3 consists of 15 residues. No patient received treatment before thyroid surgery. The V and J genes are TRBV5-1 and TRBJ1-1; TRBD1 aligns across 7 bases. Sequenced: blood. This receptor was identified in a female donor with papillary thyroid cancer or a benign thyroid nodule (not recorded which). Some clones in this sample may be carry-over from other donors' samples. CDR3 protein: CASSWSGQLNTEAFF. CDR3 DNA sequence: TGCGCCAGCAGCTGGTCGGGACAGTTGAACACTGAAGCTTTCTTT.